This T cell receptor (beta chain) was sequenced in a study of cytomegalovirus exposure and HLA in healthy donors. Across the whole study: The Caucasian-associated ancestry cluster held over 65% of more than 350 genotyped donors. Broader study findings: A later analysis showed TCR association rates differing by HLA locus, peaking at DRB1 and lowest at HLA-C. Later analysis identified about 18,000 TCR beta sequences associated with HLA alleles, using a false discovery rate threshold of 0.05.

The CDR3 totals 14 residues. The germline V gene encodes CDR1 MDHEN and CDR2 SYDVKM. Trimming at V came to 5 bases and at J to 8 bases, leaving 6 bases not matched to a gene. In the PCR, 60 Vbeta and 13 Jbeta primers were used. Using immunoSEQ multiplex PCR, the repertoire was profiled, and TCRdb retains in-frame clones only, with some absent. The sample holds about 100,000 clones, 77% seen once. About this clone: As yet, its antigen is unknown.

Sequenced: PBMCs. The chain links TRBV28 to TRBJ2-2; the match to TRBD2 covers 9 bases. The receptor was isolated from a male donor in good health and CMV-seronegative. The CDR3 bases are TGTGCCAGCAGTGTCTCTAGCGGGAAAGGGGAGCTGTTTTTT. Translation gives CASSVSSGKGELFF.